This entry features one TCR beta chain sequence. Its antigen is unknown. Germline V gene data show CDR1 as SGHAT and CDR2 as FQNNGV. V lost 5 bases to trimming and J lost 8 bases; unmatched junction nucleotides: 9. The CDR3 has 14 residues. MiXCR, run by TCRdb on the reads, gives a single entry per CDR3 protein. Of a few hundred thousand distinct CDR3 sequences listed, 40% are singletons. The data were obtained in a study of T cell repertoires in cytomegalovirus infection. Study results and limitations: The study identified carriers of CMV plus the relevant HLA from cumulative public TCR beta family frequency. Clonotype analysis showed dominance of the ex vivo response by HLA-C-restricted CMV-specific TCR beta clonotypes.

Here the sequenced sample was cultured PBMCs, taken from culture after CMV antigen stimulation. This clonotype was sampled from a human donor in good health (CMV status not recorded). Some clones in this sample may be carry-over from other donors' samples. J is TRBJ2-4 and V is TRBV11-2; TRBD2 matches at 7 bases. The CDR3 loop is CASSRRLAEDIQYF. The CDR3 region has the DNA TGTGCCAGCAGCCGGAGACTAGCTGAGGACATTCAGTACTTC.